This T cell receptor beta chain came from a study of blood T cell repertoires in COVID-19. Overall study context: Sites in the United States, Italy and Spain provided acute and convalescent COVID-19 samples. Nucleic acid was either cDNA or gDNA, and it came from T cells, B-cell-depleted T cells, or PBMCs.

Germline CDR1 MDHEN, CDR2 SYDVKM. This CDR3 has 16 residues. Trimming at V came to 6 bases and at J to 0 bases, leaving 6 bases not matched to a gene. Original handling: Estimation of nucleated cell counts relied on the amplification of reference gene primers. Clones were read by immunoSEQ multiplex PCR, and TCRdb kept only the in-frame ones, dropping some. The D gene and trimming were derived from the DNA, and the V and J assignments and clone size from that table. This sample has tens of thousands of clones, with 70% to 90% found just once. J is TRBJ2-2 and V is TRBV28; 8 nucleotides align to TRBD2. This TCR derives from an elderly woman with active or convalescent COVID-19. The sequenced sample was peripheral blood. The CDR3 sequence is CASRSAGATNTGELFF. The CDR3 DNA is TGTGCCAGCAGGTCAGCGGGGGCTACGAACACCGGGGAGCTGTTTTTT.